This T cell receptor beta chain comes out of a study of CD8+ T cells in alopecia areata. General study findings and limits: Scalp sample sequencing also detects resident alphabeta T cells of normal skin.

Trimming removed 4 bases from V and 3 bases from J, with 13 bases in between. CDR1 is SGHRS, CDR2 YFSETQ, per germline. The CDR3 has 14 amino acids. Comments on this clone: Its antigen is not identified.

TCR sequencing used cDNA made by reverse transcription of extracted RNA. Some clones are missing from TCRdb's copy, which holds only in-frame ones; the method was immunoSEQ multiplex PCR. The data show 110,000 to 150,000 clones, 45% to 60% seen once. Described treatment: oral pan-JAK inhibitor, 5-10 mg twice daily. From PBMCs, CD4+ and CD8+ T cells were sorted. Source: CD8+ T cells sorted from blood, taken at week 4, from a patient treated with tofacitinib. This TCR was recovered from a human donor with alopecia areata. The chain combines TRBV5-1 with TRBJ2-5; possibly TRBD1 for D (6 bases). CDR3 protein: CASSETRGKETQYF. The CDR3 nucleotides read TGCGCCAGCAGCGAAACCAGGGGAAAAGAGACCCAGTACTTC.